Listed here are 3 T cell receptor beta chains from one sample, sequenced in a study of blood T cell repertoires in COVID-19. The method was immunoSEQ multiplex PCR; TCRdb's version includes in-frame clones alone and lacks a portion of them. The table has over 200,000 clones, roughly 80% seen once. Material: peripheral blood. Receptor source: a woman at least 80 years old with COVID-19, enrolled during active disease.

The CDR3 protein is CASRLAGGNYEQYF. In nucleotides, the CDR3 is TGTGCCAGTAGATTAGCGGGGGGCAACTACGAGCAGTACTTC. This chain connects TRBV19 to TRBJ2-7; 10 bases match TRBD2. V lost 6 bases to trimming and J lost 3 bases; unmatched junction nucleotides: 5. Germline CDR1 reads LNHDA; CDR2 reads SQIVND (reference sequence). The CDR3 length is 14 residues.

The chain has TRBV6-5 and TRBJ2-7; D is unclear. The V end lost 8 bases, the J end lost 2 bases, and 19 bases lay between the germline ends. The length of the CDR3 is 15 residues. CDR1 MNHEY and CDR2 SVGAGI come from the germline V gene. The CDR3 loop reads CASAAEYLNPYEQYF. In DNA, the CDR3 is TGTGCCAGCGCGGCGGAGTACCTTAACCCCTACGAGCAGTACTTC.

For the CDR3, the DNA is TGCGCCAGCAGCCAAGGGACAGGGTCTTATGGCTACACCTTC. This codes for CASSQGTGSYGYTF. V and J are TRBV4-1 and TRBJ1-2, with TRBD1 matching 8 bases. The J segment lost 5 bases and the V segment lost 1 base, leaving 3 bases of the junction unmatched. This CDR3 has 14 residues. Germline V lookup: CDR1 MGHRA, CDR2 YSYEKL.